The sample holds one count of the clone carrying this T cell receptor (beta chain). Its antigen is unidentified. Germline CDR1 reads SQVTM; CDR2 reads ANQGSEA. V lost 7 bases, J lost 4 bases, and 14 bases lay in between. The CDR3 loop spans 13 amino acids. The CDR3 regions of TCR beta were amplified from RNA transcripts. When the TCR CDR3 underwent first-round RT-PCR, the HTBI primer set was used. One entry per CDR3 protein, called by TCRdb with MiXCR from the multiplex PCR reads. The profile shows fewer than 750,000 distinct CDR3 sequences, about 14% of them singletons. This record belongs to a study of T cells in Graves' hyperthyroidism and ophthalmopathy. General study points: Most clonotypes expanded in thyroid above 0.001 were likewise present in blood.

In the ophthalmopathy cohort, Clinical Activity Score was at least 3, NOSPECS grade at least 4, and duration under 3 months. Out of 8.5 to 10 ml of fresh peripheral blood came the PBMCs. This TCR derives from a woman aged 50 to 60 with Graves' ophthalmopathy. This chain links TRBV29-1 with TRBJ2-1, with D unresolved. Sequences were obtained from blood. CDR3 amino acids: CSADRAPYNEQFF. CDR3 sequence (DNA): TGCAGCGCTGATAGAGCCCCATACAATGAGCAGTTCTTC.